The text below deals with one T cell receptor (beta chain). Its antigen remains unknown. J gave up 2 bases and V 0 bases, and 5 bases lay outside the gene matches. The germline V gene encodes CDR1 SGHRS and CDR2 YFSETQ. The CDR3 runs 16 residues. As it was prepared, the TCRbeta library received unique molecular identifiers. Via MiXCR, TCRdb re-called the PCR reads, giving one row per CDR3 protein. This sample has around 960,000 distinct CDR3 sequences; about 26% occur once, and the top ten carry roughly 30%. The sample originates from a study of T-cell reconstitution after alpha-beta-depleted transplantation in children. Study-wide results and limits: Expanded graft clones, several hundred of them, were reportedly the source of alpha-beta T cells about two months after transplant. After one year, T-cell counts and TCRbeta diversity mostly came from new T cells.

This receptor was obtained from a boy younger than two who had a stem cell transplant for SCID, so the T cells may come from the graft donor. The sample in question was PBMCs, mostly from graft donor cells, obtained 360 days after TCRalphabeta/CD19-depleted stem cell transplant. The chain uses TRBV5-1 and TRBJ2-3; 8 bases fit TRBD2. This CDR3 reads CASSLVTSGFTDTQYF. In nucleotides, the CDR3 is TGCGCCAGCAGCTTGGTAACTAGCGGCTTCACAGATACGCAGTATTTT.